This entry describes one T cell receptor (beta chain). Source study methods: Estimation of nucleated cell counts was performed using reference gene primer amplification. The data were produced by immunoSEQ multiplex PCR, yet TCRdb's version contains in-frame clones alone and is incomplete. V and J calls and clone size are as listed in that table; D and trimming were resolved from the DNA. The profile covers roughly 290,000 clones, with about nine tenths appearing a single time and under 15% taken by the ten largest. The data are from a study of blood T cell repertoires in COVID-19. Study-wide background: Whether acute or convalescent, the COVID-19 samples came from the United States, Italy and Spain. T cells, B-cell-depleted T cells, or PBMCs provided the cDNA or gDNA that served as material.

Trimming at V came to 3 bases and at J to 6 bases, leaving 7 bases not matched to a gene. The CDR3 is 14 amino acids. Germline V gives CDR1 DFQATT, CDR2 SNEGSKA (reference sequence). The TCR originated in a woman aged 55-70 years with acute or convalescent COVID-19. Source material: peripheral blood. The chain has TRBV20-1 and TRBJ2-5; 10 bases line up with TRBD2. The CDR3 loop reads CSASGLAGVKTQYF. In nucleotides, the CDR3 is TGCAGTGCTAGTGGGCTAGCGGGAGTAAAGACCCAGTACTTC.